The 6 T cell receptor beta chains reported below all come from one sample, sequenced in a study of CD8 T cells in Susac syndrome. After extraction with the RNeasy kit, about 0.45 to 1 ug of the RNA was reverse transcribed using random hexamers. TCRdb re-called the immunoSEQ multiplex PCR reads through MiXCR, storing one row per CDR3 protein. Here the sample spans over 150,000 distinct CDR3 sequences, roughly 94% being singletons. The sequencing input was CD4+ T cells from PBMCs. The source is a human donor with Susac syndrome.

The chain carries TRBV5-6 and TRBJ1-2, with 7 bases identical to TRBD1. After removal of 4 bases from V and 5 bases from J, the junction contained 14 bases not matched to a gene. Germline CDR1 reads SGHDT; CDR2 reads YYEEEE. CDR3 length: 16 residues. For the CDR3, the DNA is TGTGCCAGCAGCCTAAGGGACAGACCCATTAGGTATGGCTACACCTTC. The encoded protein is CASSLRDRPIRYGYTF. Full variable domain (outside the CDR3, taken from reference TRBV5-6 and TRBJ1-2): DAGVTQSPTHLIKTRGQQVTLRCSPKSGHDTVSWYQQALGQGPQFIFQYYEEEERQRGNFPDRFSGHQFPNYSSELNVNALLLGDSALYLCASSLRDRPIRYGYTFGSGTRLTVV.

V and J are TRBV7-9 and TRBJ1-5; the D is unclear. V was pared by 3 bases and J by 11 bases, with 14 bases between. Germline-derived CDR1 and CDR2 are SEHNR and FQNEAQ (reference sequence). CDR3 length: 13 residues. CDR3 residues: CASSLDGVKAQHF. As DNA, the CDR3 is TGTGCCAGCAGCTTGGACGGTGTGAAGGCCCAGCATTTT.

This clonotype was seen once. The gene calls are TRBV12-3 or TRBV12-4 and TRBJ2-2; D unclear. V was clipped by 3 bases and J by 6 bases, with 8 bases between them. This CDR3 is built from 13 residues. This CDR3 reads CASSFSTPGELFF. The CDR3 DNA reads TGTGCCAGCAGTTTTTCTACCCCCGGGGAGCTGTTTTTT.

The chain has TRBV18 and TRBJ2-5; D is undetermined. Trimming stripped 2 bases from V and 8 bases from J, with 15 bases between. The germline CDR1 and CDR2 sequences are KGHSH and LQKENI. The CDR3 totals 14 residues. The CDR3 loop reads CASSPASLLGTQYF. The CDR3 coding sequence is TGTGCCAGCTCACCAGCTTCCCTCCTGGGAACCCAGTACTTC.

The chain is built from TRBV5-4 and TRBJ1-4; unclear D gene. This CDR3 comprises 14 residues. V lost 0 bases to trimming and J lost 6 bases, with 9 bases between them. Germline V gene data show CDR1 as SGHNT and CDR2 as YYREEE (reference sequence). The CDR3 nucleotides read TGTGCCAGCAGCTTGGCCGGGAAGGATGAAAAACTGTTTTTT. It is translated as CASSLAGKDEKLFF.

The chain carries TRBV28 and TRBJ2-5, with D uncertain. The CDR3 contains 13 residues. CDR1 is MDHEN, CDR2 SYDVKM, per germline. Deletions cut 6 bases from V and 5 bases from J, with 13 bases between. CDR3: CASSNIRMETQYF. The CDR3 bases are TGTGCCAGCAGCAATATTCGGATGGAGACCCAGTACTTC.